This TCR beta chain was identified during a study of quantifying T cell responses using KT2 cells (dated by TCRdb to 2016 to 2017). Concerning the study at large: RNA was DNase-treated and reverse transcribed with TCR alpha and beta constant-region primers, mostly using SuperScript III. Under optimum conditions, the efficiency of the T4 ligation step was estimated to be more than 8.5%. To prevent over-amplification, PCR2 was performed as a SYBR Green qPCR and halted at a predetermined fluorescence threshold. What the study reported, not specific to this receptor: Even at the lowest spike-in tested, roughly one KT2 cell per 100,000 PBMC, KT2 sequences were still detected. Over several orders of magnitude, the number of KT2 alpha and beta sequences rose linearly with the number of KT2 cells put in. This TCR sequencing study did not compare the pipeline side by side with other TCR sequencing techniques. Saturation in the detection of KT2 sequences was observed at very high KT2 spike-in numbers.

CDR3 length: 17 amino acids, cysteine to phenylalanine. The entry retains the CDR3 DNA only, 51 bases that are in frame from base 1. Here V drops 4 bases and J drops 5 bases, and the junction holds 14 bases not matched to any gene. CDR1 and CDR2 (DFQATT, SNEGSKA) derive from the germline V gene (reference sequence). The library was obtained by UMI-ligation and nested PCR. T4 RNA ligase 1 was used to ligate a single-stranded oligonucleotide containing the Illumina SP2 sequence and a UMI to the 3' end of the cDNA. PCR1 ran 4 cycles (98°C 15 s, 69°C 30 s, 72°C 40 s); the beta primer was an equimolar mix of RC1.1 and RC1.2 covering TRBC1 and TRBC2. From PCR2 onward, TCR alpha and beta chains were processed separately, and sample indices and Illumina adaptors were added. The UMI, placed after an 8-base spacer, consisted of 12 random nucleotides arranged as two hexamers with a spacer between them. The libraries were sequenced on an Illumina MiSeq using v2 2x251 paired-end chemistry, usually with over 9 samples in each run. To boost diversity, each sequencing library was supplemented with PhiX DNA at about 5-7%. The authors processed their data as follows. bcl2fastq converted raw reads to FASTQ, and Demultiplexor demultiplexed the reads by dual indices. Decombinator assigned V and J genes by tag matching, allowing a single base-pair mismatch. Using UMIs, Collapsinator corrected both sequencing errors and the frequency errors that come from PCR heterogeneity. Decombinator identifiers were converted to nucleotide sequence by CDR3Translator, the sequences were translated to amino acids, and CDR3 was extracted using C- and N-terminal motifs. A cluster of KT2 sequences that shared one unique molecular identifier was counted as a single distinct KT2 TCR. Using fastp trimming at Q25 and MiXCR clonotype assembly, TCRdb reanalyzed the public sequencing data and kept in-frame beta chains. Identical CDR3 proteins give one entry, which carries the most common genes and DNA. TCRdb's processing, not the authors' own work, is the source of the V and J calls. The table for this sample lists approximately 50,000 distinct CDR3 sequences; roughly 10% of them were counted only once. The ten most abundant clones make up 8% to 13% of the sample.

Known numbers of KT2, a T cell clone whose TCR had been sequenced previously, were spiked into unfractionated PBMC to test the sensitivity and accuracy of the pipeline. A range of KT2-to-PBMC ratios was generated by mixing KT2 cells with a fixed number of PBMC. This clonotype was counted between two and nine times. What antigen it recognizes has not been identified. No base quality information exists; no much larger clone differs at one position. This chain is built from TRBV20-1 and TRBJ2-5; TRBD2 lines up with 12 middle nucleotides. The clonotype comes from a human donor. Input material: PBMCs spiked with cells of the T cell clone KT2. The DNA sequence is TGCAGTGCTAAGACTAGCGGGAGTAGGCGTCACGGGGAGACCCAGTACTTC. It codes for CSAKTSGSRRHGETQYF.